This record covers a single T cell receptor (beta chain). This clone's antigen is unknown. A Human TCR Profiling Kit was used to prepare UMI-labeled 5' RACE TCRbeta libraries. Every TCRbeta library was prepared in parallel, with the same number of PCR cycles used for all of the libraries. The paper's processing steps were these. Between about 2,700 and 20,000 functional CDR3beta clonotypes were contained in each TCRbeta library. UMI extraction and consensus assembly used MIGEC 1.2.9, requiring at least three reads per UMI. MiXCR 3.0.3 was used to extract in-frame CDR3beta repertoires. Diversity metrics were computed in VDJtools 1.2.1 after downsampling each sample to 42,000 randomly selected UMIs. Repertoire overlap metrics D, R and F2 were calculated in VDJtools for the top 3,000 clones of each sample pair. Each entry corresponds to one CDR3 protein sequence from reads that TCRdb reprocessed, and DNA is not given. The V and J calls were determined by TCRdb, not by the authors. The table held for this sample gives roughly 10,000 distinct CDR3 sequences. The ten most abundant clones make up roughly a fifth of the sample.

Peripheral blood mononuclear cells were isolated from healthy donor buffy coats by density gradient separation. Negative magnetic separation using EasySep or MojoSort CD8+ T cell isolation kits was how the study enriched total CD8+ T cells. An RNeasy Mini Kit was used to extract total RNA from duplicate vials of roughly 160,000 sorted CD8+ T cells per subset. PBMCs were used either fresh or after cryopreservation in fetal bovine serum containing roughly 10% DMSO. Fluorescence-activated cell sorting on a FACSAria III was used to sort CD8+ T cell subsets to purity. CDR1 SEHNR and CDR2 FQNEAQ are derived from the germline V gene (reference sequence). The CDR3 runs 12 residues from the cysteine to the phenylalanine. No DNA is given. This entry is derived from a study of human CD8 memory T cell subsets (TCRdb year 2020). About the full investigation: To assess clonal relationships, the TCRbeta repertoires of stem-like (TSTEM), progenitor exhausted-like (TPEX) and effector memory CD8+ T cell subsets were compared. Six donors each provided TSTEM, TPEX and effector memory subsets, from which TCRbeta repertoires were obtained. What the study reported, not specific to this receptor: Based on Chao1 estimates, TSTEM subsets appeared to have greater repertoire diversity than TPEX subsets, which could potentially reflect a broader range of specificities. Only TCRbeta chains were sequenced, and the repertoire comparisons were based on several donors and tested using paired t-tests with Bonferroni correction. Both stem-like subsets shared clonotypes with effector memory cells, but TSTEM and TPEX repertoires overlapped minimally, suggesting distinct antigen spectra. Similarly high normalized Shannon-Wiener diversity was shown by TSTEM and TPEX subsets, whereas comparatively lower diversity was seen in effector memory subsets.

This receptor was taken from a human donor in good health. The rearranged chain carries TRBV7-9 and TRBJ2-1; TCRdb gives TRBD1 as the D gene, but with no DNA this cannot be confirmed. The specimen sequenced was CD8+ T cells from PBMCs. The CDR3 sequence is CASRRGQNEQFF.